This T cell receptor (beta chain) stems from a study of monozygotic twins with inflammatory bowel disease. The study's findings and limits: Researchers were unable to tell different T cell subtypes apart.

The template switching step added UMIs that contained a 6-nucleotide sample barcode. Amplification used two nested PCRs: approximately 16 cycles, then approximately 9 cycles, on TCRalpha/TCRbeta cDNA. TCRdb reprocessed the 5' RACE reads and reports one entry per CDR3 protein, with no DNA. The sample is made up of approximately 400,000 distinct CDR3 sequences, and the top ten hold about 2.3% of it. Concerning this clonotype: Its antigen is still unknown.

CDR3 length equals 15 residues. The source material was blood. The chain combines TRBV12-3 or TRBV12-4 with TRBJ2-1; the TCRdb D gene call, TRBD2, has no DNA to confirm it. The TCR comes from a human donor with ulcerative colitis or Crohn's disease, or a healthy co-twin of an affected twin (not recorded which). CDR3 region: CASSLPSGAYNEQFF.